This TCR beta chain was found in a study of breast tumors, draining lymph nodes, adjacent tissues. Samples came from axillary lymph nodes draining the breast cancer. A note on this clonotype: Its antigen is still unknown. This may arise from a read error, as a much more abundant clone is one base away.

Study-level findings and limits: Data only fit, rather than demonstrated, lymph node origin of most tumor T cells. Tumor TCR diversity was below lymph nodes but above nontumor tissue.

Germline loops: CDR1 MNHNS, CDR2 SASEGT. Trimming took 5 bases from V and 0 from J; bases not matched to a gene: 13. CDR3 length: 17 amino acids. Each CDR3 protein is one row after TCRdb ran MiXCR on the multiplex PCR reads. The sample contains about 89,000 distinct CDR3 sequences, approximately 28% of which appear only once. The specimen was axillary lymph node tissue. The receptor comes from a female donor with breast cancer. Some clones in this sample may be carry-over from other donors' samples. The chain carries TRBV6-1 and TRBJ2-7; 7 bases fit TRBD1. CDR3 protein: CASSPDRIQGLSYEQYF. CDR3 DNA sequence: TGTGCCAGCAGTCCGGACCGAATACAGGGGCTCTCCTACGAGCAGTACTTC.